Listed below are T cell receptor beta chains from one sample, sequenced in a study of beta chain features in type 1 diabetes. The data were produced by immunoSEQ multiplex PCR, yet TCRdb's version contains in-frame clones alone and is incomplete. Here the sample spans some 640,000 clones, roughly 13% being singletons. Material for sequencing was naive CD4+ T cells from blood. The receptor set was obtained from a man between 18 and 35 years old with type 1 diabetes. Each CDR3 is given without its conserved first and last residue. Fields, in order: D gene, clone size, J gene, V gene, CDR3 protein. The D gene is left open where the match is weak. Size is stated for part of the rows, as once, few or many counts, or as a class when the clone is expanded.

>-|few|TRBJ2-1|TRBV11-3
ASSLTVTNEQF
>-|few|TRBJ1-1|TRBV7-3
ASSLTPGQLNTEAF
>-|-|TRBJ1-3|TRBV25-1
ASSELSGSGNTIY
>-|few|TRBJ1-6|TRBV30
AWSRGNRSPLH
>-|few|TRBJ1-4|TRBV7-6
ASSSIDREKLF
>TRBD1|few|TRBJ2-5|TRBV29-1
SVEVGQGKWTQY
>-|few|TRBJ2-3|TRBV2
ASSVDRSYTDTQY
>-|few|TRBJ2-2|TRBV5-1
ASSPGQTGELF
>TRBD1|few|TRBJ2-3|TRBV30
AWSARGLSTDTQY
>TRBD1|few|TRBJ1-2|TRBV7-2
ASSFVWDRDTYGYT
>-|few|TRBJ2-1|TRBV30
AWSLPSSYNEQF
>TRBD2|-|TRBJ2-5|TRBV4-2
ASSPAGTSGRVGGETQY
>-|-|TRBJ2-2|TRBV5-1
ASSSPAANTGELF
>TRBD2|once|TRBJ2-5|TRBV9
ASSVATTSGDFQETQY
>-|-|TRBJ2-6|TRBV18
ASSPRTGASGANVLT
>-|few|TRBJ2-6|TRBV7-3
ASSLRRDNVLT